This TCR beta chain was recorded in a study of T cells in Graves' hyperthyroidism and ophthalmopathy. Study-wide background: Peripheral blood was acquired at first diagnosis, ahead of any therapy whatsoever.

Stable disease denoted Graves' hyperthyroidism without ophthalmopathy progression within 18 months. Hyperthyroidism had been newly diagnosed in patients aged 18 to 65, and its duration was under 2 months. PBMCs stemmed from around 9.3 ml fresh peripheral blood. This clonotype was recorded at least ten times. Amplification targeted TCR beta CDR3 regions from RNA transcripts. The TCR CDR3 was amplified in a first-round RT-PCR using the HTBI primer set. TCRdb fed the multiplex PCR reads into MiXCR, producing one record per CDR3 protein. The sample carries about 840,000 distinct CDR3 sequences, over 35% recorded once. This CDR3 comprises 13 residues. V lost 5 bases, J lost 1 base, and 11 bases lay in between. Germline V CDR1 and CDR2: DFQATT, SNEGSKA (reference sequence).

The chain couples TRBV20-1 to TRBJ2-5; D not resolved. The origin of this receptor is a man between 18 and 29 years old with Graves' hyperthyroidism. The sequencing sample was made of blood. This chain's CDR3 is CSALPPPQETQYF. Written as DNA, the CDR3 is TGCAGTGCTCTCCCACCTCCCCAAGAGACCCAGTACTTC.